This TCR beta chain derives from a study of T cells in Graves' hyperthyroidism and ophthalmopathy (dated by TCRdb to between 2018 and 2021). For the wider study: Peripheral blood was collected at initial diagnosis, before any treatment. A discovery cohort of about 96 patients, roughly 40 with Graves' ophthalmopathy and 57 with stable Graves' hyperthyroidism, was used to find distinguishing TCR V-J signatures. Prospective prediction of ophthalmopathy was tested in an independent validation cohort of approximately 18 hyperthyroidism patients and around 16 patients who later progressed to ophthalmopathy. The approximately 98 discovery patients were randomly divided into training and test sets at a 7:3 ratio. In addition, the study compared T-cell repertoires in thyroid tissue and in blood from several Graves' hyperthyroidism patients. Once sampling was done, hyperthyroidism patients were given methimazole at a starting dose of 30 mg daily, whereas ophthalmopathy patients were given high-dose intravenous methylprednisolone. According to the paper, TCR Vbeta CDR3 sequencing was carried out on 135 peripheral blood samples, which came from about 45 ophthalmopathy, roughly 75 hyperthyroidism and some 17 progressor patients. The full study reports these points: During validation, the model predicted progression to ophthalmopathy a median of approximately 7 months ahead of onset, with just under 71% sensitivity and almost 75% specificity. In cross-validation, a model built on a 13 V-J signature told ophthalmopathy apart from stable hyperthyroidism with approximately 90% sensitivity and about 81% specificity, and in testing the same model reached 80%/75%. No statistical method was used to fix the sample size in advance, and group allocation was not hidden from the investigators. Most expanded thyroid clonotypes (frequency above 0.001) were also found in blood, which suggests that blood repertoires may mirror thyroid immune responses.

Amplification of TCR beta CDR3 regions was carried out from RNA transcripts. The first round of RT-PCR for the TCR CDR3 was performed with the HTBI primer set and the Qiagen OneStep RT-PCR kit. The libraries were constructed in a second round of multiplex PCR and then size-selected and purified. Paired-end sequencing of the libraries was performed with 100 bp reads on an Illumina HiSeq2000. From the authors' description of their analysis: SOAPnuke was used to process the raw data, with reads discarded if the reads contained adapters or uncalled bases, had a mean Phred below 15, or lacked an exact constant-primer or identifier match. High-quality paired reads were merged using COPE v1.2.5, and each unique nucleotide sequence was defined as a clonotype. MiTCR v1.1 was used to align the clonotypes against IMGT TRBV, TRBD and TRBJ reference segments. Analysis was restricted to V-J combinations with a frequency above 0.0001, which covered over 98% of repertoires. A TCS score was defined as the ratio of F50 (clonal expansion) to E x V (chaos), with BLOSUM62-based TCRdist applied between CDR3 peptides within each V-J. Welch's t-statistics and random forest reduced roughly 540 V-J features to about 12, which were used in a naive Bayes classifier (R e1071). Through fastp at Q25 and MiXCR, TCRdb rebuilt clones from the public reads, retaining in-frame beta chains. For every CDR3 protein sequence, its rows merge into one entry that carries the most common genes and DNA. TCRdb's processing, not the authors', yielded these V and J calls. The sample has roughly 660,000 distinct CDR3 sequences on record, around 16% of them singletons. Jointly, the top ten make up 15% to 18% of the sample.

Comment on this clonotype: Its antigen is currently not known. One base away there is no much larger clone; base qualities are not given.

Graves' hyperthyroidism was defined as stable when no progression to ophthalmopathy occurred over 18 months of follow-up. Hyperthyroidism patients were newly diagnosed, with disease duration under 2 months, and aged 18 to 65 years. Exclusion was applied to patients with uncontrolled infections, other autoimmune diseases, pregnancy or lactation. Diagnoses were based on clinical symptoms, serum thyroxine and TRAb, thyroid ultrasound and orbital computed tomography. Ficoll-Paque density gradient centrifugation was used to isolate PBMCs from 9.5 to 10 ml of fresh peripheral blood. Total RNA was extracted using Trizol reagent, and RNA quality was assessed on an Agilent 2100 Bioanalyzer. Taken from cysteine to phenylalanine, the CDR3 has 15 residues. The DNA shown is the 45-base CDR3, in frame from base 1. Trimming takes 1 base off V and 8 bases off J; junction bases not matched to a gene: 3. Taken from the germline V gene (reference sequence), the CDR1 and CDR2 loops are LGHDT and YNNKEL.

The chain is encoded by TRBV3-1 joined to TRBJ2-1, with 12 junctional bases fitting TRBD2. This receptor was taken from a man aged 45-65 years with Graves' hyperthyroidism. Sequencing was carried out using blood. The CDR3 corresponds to CASSQGLAGAYEQFF. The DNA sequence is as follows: TGTGCCAGCAGCCAAGGACTAGCGGGAGCTTATGAGCAGTTCTTC.